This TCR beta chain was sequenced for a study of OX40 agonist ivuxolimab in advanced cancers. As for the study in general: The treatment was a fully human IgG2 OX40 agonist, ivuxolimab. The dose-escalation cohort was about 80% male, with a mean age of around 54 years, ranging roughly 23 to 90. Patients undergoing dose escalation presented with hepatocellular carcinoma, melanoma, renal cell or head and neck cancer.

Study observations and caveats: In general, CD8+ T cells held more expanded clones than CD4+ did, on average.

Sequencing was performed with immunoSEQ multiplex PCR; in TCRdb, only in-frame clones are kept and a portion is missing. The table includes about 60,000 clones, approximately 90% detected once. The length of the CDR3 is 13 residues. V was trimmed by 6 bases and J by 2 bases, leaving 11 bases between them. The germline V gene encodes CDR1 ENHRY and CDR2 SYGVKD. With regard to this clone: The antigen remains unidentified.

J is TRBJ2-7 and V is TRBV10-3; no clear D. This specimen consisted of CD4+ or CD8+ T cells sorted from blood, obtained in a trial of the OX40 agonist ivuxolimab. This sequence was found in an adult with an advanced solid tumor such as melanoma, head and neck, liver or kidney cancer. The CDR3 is CAISQTVTYEQYF. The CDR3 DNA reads TGTGCCATCAGCCAGACCGTGACCTACGAGCAGTACTTC.